The 4 T cell receptor beta chains below come from one sample, sequenced in a study of shared clonotypes between healthy human individuals. Profiled with immunoSEQ multiplex PCR; TCRdb holds only in-frame clones, not every one. Of approximately 640,000 clones listed, about three quarters were seen once; the top ten hold less than 2%. The specimen sequenced was memory CD4+ T cells sorted from blood. Subset of the sample: CD45RA-negative fraction. The receptors derive from a woman in her thirties in good health.

The chain joins TRBV13 to TRBJ1-2; 10 nucleotides align to TRBD1. CDR1 PRHDT and CDR2 FYEKMQ come from the germline V gene (reference sequence). The CDR3 runs to 15 residues. J gave up 8 bases and V 3 bases, and 9 bases lay outside the gene matches. CDR3 sequence (DNA): TGTGCCAGCAGCTTGGGACAGGGGATCCCCCTCGGCTACACCTTC. It yields the protein CASSLGQGIPLGYTF.

This clone has more than one count but fewer than ten. The CDR3 is CASSVVAGGYNEQFF. The DNA for the CDR3 is TGTGCCAGCAGCGTAGTAGCGGGAGGGTACAATGAGCAGTTCTTC. The chain carries TRBV9 and TRBJ2-1; 11 bases agree with TRBD2. The V and J ends lost 0 bases and 4 bases, in that order; junction bases with no gene match: 0. This CDR3 has 15 amino acids. Germline values: CDR1 SGDLS, CDR2 YYNGEE.

CDR3 nucleotides: TGTGCCATCAGTGAGTCGAGAGGAAACACCATATATTTT. Translation: CAISESRGNTIYF. The chain couples TRBV10-3 to TRBJ1-3; D gene unclear. CDR3 length: 13 residues. The germline V gene has CDR1 ENHRY and CDR2 SYGVKD. V was cut by 0 bases and J by 4 bases, with 4 bases left in between.

V is TRBV11-3 and J is TRBJ2-3, with unresolved D. The CDR3 has 13 amino acids. V shed 5 bases and J shed 2 bases, with 8 bases lying between them. CDR1 SGHNT and CDR2 YENEEA come from the germline V gene. CDR3 in DNA: TGTGCCAGCAGCCCAATTTCCACAGATACGCAGTATTTT. Translating it yields CASSPISTDTQYF.